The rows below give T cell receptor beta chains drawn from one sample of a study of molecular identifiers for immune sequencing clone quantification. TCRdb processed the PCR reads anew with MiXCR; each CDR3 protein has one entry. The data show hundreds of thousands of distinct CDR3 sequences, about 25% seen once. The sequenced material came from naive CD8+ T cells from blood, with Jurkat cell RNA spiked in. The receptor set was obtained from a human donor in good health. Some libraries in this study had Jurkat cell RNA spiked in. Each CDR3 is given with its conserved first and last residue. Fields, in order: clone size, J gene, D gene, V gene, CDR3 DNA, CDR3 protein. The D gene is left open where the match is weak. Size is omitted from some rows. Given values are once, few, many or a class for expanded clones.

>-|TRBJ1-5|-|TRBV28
TGTGCCAGCAGTTTAGAGGGATTTGGCTATCAGCCCCAGCATTTT
CASSLEGFGYQPQHF
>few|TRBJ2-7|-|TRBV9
TGTGCCAGCAGCGTCCCAGAGGAGCAGTACTTC
CASSVPEEQYF
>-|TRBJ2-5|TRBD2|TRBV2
TGTGCCGGCCTCCCCGGAGGCGGGGGGATCTTACGGACCCAGTACTTC
CAGLPGGGGILRTQYF
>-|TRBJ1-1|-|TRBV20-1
TGCAGTGCTAGGGGTTGGGGATACACTGAAGCTTTCTTT
CSARGWGYTEAFF
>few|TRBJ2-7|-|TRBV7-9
TGTGCCAGCAGCTCGACGCAGGGAAGTTTTTACGAGCAGTACTTC
CASSSTQGSFYEQYF
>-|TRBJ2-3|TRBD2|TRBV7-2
TGTGCCAGCAGCTCAGAGGTGGGGACTAGCGGGGGCCACCGCACAGATACGCAGTATTTT
CASSSEVGTSGGHRTDTQYF
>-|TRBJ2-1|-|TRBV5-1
TGCGCCAGCAGCTTGGCCGCAGGAGATGAGCAGATCTTC
CASSLAAGDEQIF
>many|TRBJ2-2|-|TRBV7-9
TGTGCCAGCAGCTTAGCGAATTCTGCGTGGACGTCAATCCTCCTCGCCGGGGAGCTGTTTTTT
CASSLANSAWTSILLAGELFF
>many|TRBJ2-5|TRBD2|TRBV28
TGTGCCAGCAGGCCCTCCAGCCTAGCGGGAGGCTTGGAGACCCAGTACTTC
CASRPSSLAGGLETQYF
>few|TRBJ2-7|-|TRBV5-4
TGTGCCAGCAGCGCTGAGCCGGGACTCTCCTACGAGCAGTACTTC
CASSAEPGLSYEQYF
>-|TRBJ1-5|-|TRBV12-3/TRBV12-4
TGTGCCAGCAGTTTGGGTCGTCTTTCGTTGGGCGGAAGCAATCAGCCCCAGCATTTT
CASSLGRLSLGGSNQPQHF
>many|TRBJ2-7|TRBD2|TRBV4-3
TGCGCCAGCAGCCAAGATCGGGCGGGGGGAAACTACGAGCAGTACTTC
CASSQDRAGGNYEQYF
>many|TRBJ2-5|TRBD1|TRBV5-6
TGTGCCAGCAGCCCGAAGGACAGGGTGGTTGAGACCCAGTACTTC
CASSPKDRVVETQYF
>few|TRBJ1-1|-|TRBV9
TGTGCCAGCAGCGTATCGGGGATCACTGAAGCTTTCTTT
CASSVSGITEAFF
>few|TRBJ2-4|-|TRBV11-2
TGTGCCAGCAGCTTAGATCTGGGAAACATTCAGTACTTC
CASSLDLGNIQYF
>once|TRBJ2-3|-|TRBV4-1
TGCGCCAGCAGCCAAGTGGGGCAGAAGACCGCAGATACGCAGTATTTT
CASSQVGQKTADTQYF
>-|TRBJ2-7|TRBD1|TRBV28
TGTGCCAGCAGTTTTAGAGGACAGGTATTCTACGAGCAGTACTTC
CASSFRGQVFYEQYF
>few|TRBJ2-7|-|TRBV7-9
TGTGCCAGCAGCCAAGGACCTGGCGAGCAGTACTTC
CASSQGPGEQYF
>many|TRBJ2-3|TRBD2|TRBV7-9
TGTGCCAGCAGCAACCGAAGGAGCGGGAGAGGCACAGATACGCAGTATTTT
CASSNRRSGRGTDTQYF
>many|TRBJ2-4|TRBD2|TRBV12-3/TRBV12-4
TGTGCCAGCAGTTTCTTAGCGGGGGTAGCCAAAAACATTCAGTACTTC
CASSFLAGVAKNIQYF
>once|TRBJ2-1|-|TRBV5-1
TGCGCCAGCAGCTTGTGGGTTAGCAGCGATGAGCAGTTCTTC
CASSLWVSSDEQFF
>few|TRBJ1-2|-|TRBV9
TGTGCCAGCAGCGTCCAGGGAGAGCTAAACTATGGCTACACCTTC
CASSVQGELNYGYTF
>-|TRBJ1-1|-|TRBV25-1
TGTGCCAGCAGTGATTCCAACAGGGTAGGCACTGAAGCTTTCTTT
CASSDSNRVGTEAFF
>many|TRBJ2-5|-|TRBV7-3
TGTGCCAGCAGCTTAAATATCCAAGAGACCCAGTACTTC
CASSLNIQETQYF
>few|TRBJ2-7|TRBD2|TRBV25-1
TGTGCCAGCAGCACGCCCGGAAGCGGGAACTTC
CASSTPGSGNF
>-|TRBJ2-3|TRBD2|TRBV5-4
TGTGCCAGCAGCGGCGGACTAGCGGTAGCAGATACGCAGTATTTT
CASSGGLAVADTQYF
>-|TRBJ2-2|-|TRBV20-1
TGCAGTGCTAGAATGGGCCCGAACACCGGGGAGCTGTTTTTT
CSARMGPNTGELFF
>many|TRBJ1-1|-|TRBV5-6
TGTGCCAGCAGCTTGGGAGGGTTACCTGAAGCTTTCTTT
CASSLGGLPEAFF
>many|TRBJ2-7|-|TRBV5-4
TGTGCCAGCAGCGTGGACAGGGAGGGGCTCGAGCAGTACTTC
CASSVDREGLEQYF
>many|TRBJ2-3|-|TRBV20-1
TGCAGTGCTAGAGATTCGGTAGCGGAGACCACAGATACGCAGTATTTT
CSARDSVAETTDTQYF
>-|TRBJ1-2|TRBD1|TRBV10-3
TGTGCCATCAGTGAGTCGGCAGGGGGCAATGGCTACACCTTC
CAISESAGGNGYTF
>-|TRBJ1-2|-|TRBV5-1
TGCGCCAGCAGCCCCTCCCCGACAGTATCTAACTATGCCTACACCTTC
CASSPSPTVSNYAYTF